This passage covers 2 T cell receptor beta chains from one sample sequenced in a study of identical twins. In TCRdb, the 5' RACE reads were re-called with MiXCR into one record per CDR3 protein. The data show 550,000 to 800,000 distinct CDR3 sequences, 7% to 7.5% seen once. A further study also used this sample, focusing on yellow fever vaccine responses in identical twins.

The specimen was PBMCs. These receptors all stem from a woman younger than 30 in good health.

This chain joins TRBV20-1 and TRBJ2-3; unclear D gene. The CDR3 consists of 14 residues. V shed 4 bases and J shed 0 bases, with 11 bases lying between them. The germline CDR1 and CDR2 sequences are DFQATT and SNEGSKA (reference sequence). The CDR3 reads CSATHHFSTDTQYF. The CDR3 nucleotides are TGCAGTGCTACTCATCACTTTAGCACAGATACGCAGTATTTT.

This clonotype was seen a handful of times. The chain combines TRBV5-1 with TRBJ2-1, with 8 nucleotides matching TRBD2. CDR1 and CDR2 (germline): SGHRS, YFSETQ. CDR3 length: 15 amino acids. The junction had 10 bases not matched to a gene; V was cut back by 4 bases and J by 7 bases. CDR3 DNA sequence: TGCGCCAGCAGCCGCGAAGGGACTAGGGCTAATGAGCAGTTCTTC. Protein: CASSREGTRANEQFF.